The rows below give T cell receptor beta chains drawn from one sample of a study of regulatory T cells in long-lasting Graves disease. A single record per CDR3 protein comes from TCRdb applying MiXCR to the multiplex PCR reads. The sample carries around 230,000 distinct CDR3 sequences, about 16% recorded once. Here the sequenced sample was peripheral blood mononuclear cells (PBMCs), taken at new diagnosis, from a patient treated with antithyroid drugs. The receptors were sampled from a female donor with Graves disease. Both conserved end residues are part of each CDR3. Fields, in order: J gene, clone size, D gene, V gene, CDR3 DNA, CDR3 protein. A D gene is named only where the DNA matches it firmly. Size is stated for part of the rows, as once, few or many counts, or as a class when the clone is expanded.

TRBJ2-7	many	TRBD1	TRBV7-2	TGTGCCAGCAGCTTACTCTGGACAGGGGCTTACGAGCAGTACTTC	CASSLLWTGAYEQYF
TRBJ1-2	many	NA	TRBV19	TGTGCCAGTAGATCGGAAACAGGAGCCTATGGCTACACCTTC	CASRSETGAYGYTF
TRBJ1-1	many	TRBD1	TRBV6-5	TGTGCCAGCAGTTACCCACACCTGACGAATAGGGGGCTGAACACTGAAGCTTTCTTT	CASSYPHLTNRGLNTEAFF
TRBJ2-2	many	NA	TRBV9	TGTGCCAGCAGCTTACACAGGGGGGAGCTGTTTTTT	CASSLHRGELFF
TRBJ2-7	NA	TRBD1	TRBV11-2	TGTGCCAGCAGCTTAGAATGGGACAGCTACGAGCAGTACTTC	CASSLEWDSYEQYF
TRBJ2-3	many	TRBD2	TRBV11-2	TGTGCCAGCAGCCGCGGACTAGCGGGCTTGCTTTTCGGCACAGATACGCAGTATTTT	CASSRGLAGLLFGTDTQYF
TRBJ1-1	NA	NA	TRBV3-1	TGTGCCAGCAGTCTTCAGGGCAGGGCGCACACTGAAGCTTTCTTT	CASSLQGRAHTEAFF
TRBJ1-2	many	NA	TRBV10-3	TGTGCCATCAGCGCGGGCGGAGATGGCTACACCTTC	CAISAGGDGYTF
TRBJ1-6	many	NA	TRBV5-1	TGCGCCAGCAGCTTGGCCGTGGGTGGGAATTCACCCCTCCACTTT	CASSLAVGGNSPLHF
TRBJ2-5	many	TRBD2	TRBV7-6	TGTGCCAGCAGCTGGCAGCGGGAAGGCGAGACCCAGTACTTC	CASSWQREGETQYF
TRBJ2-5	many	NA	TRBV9	TGTGCCAGCAGCGTAGGGGATTCCGGGGAGACCCAGTACTTC	CASSVGDSGETQYF
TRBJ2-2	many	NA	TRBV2	TGTGCCAGCAGGGGACTTGCGCAAGCCACCGGGGAGCTGTTTTTT	CASRGLAQATGELFF
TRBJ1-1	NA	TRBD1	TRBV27	TGTGCCAGCAGGCCTCACAGGGGGGGGTCGAACACTGAAGCTTTCTTT	CASRPHRGGSNTEAFF
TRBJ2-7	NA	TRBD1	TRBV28	TGTGCCAGCAGTGGGACAGGGAGAGCCTACGAGCAGTACTTC	CASSGTGRAYEQYF
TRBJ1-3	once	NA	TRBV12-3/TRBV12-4	TGTGCCGCTGGGGGCTCTGGAAACACCATATATTTT	CAAGGSGNTIYF
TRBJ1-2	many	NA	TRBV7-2	TGTGCCAGCAGCTTGTGGGGGCAGGTCTATGGCTACACCTTC	CASSLWGQVYGYTF
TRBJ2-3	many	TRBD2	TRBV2	TGTGCCTGCCCAAATTTGGCGGGAGTTGCAGATACGCAGTATTTT	CACPNLAGVADTQYF